The sequence of this T cell receptor (beta chain) was determined in a study of cytomegalovirus exposure and HLA in healthy donors. General study findings and limits: First-cohort TCR clusters were later found to tend to co-occur in the 120 or so validation repertoires.

With regard to this clone: Its antigen is unidentified.

Only in-frame clones appear in the TCRdb table, and some are missing; sequencing was by immunoSEQ multiplex PCR. The table shows more than 110,000 clones, with around nine tenths occurring only once. The CDR3 is 15 residues long. The V gene's germline CDR1 is MNHEY and CDR2 SVGAGI. V shed 6 bases and J 5 bases; nucleotides not matched to a gene: 6. The receptor was derived from a woman between 18 and 30 years old in good health and CMV-seropositive. The sample was PBMCs. This chain uses TRBV6-5 with TRBJ2-1, with TRBD2 matching over 11 bases. The DNA for the CDR3 is TGTGCCAGCAGGTCGGGGACTAGCGGAGACAATGAGCAGTTCTTC. Amino acids: CASRSGTSGDNEQFF.